A selection of T cell receptor beta chains follows, all from one sample in a study of cytomegalovirus exposure and HLA in healthy donors. Assay: immunoSEQ multiplex PCR; the TCRdb copy retains only in-frame clones and omits some. The sample includes approximately 30,000 clones. What was sequenced was PBMCs. The receptor source for this set is a woman aged 40 to 50 in good health and CMV-seropositive. Both conserved end residues are part of each CDR3. A D gene is named only where the DNA matches it firmly.

J gene: TRBJ1-2
D gene: NA
V gene: TRBV18
CDR3 protein: CASSPGAPNYGYTF
CDR3 DNA: TGTGCCAGCTCACCTGGGGCTCCTAACTATGGCTACACCTTC

J gene: TRBJ2-3
D gene: TRBD2
V gene: TRBV5-1
CDR3 protein: CASSFPGTSGRGMPGTQYF
CDR3 DNA: TGCGCCAGCAGCTTCCCCGGGACTAGCGGGAGAGGTATGCCTGGAACGCAGTATTTT

J gene: TRBJ2-1
D gene: TRBD2
V gene: TRBV10-2
CDR3 protein: CASRKASGRSYNEQFF
CDR3 DNA: TGCGCCAGCAGGAAGGCTAGCGGGAGGTCCTACAATGAGCAGTTCTTC

J gene: TRBJ1-2
D gene: NA
V gene: TRBV5-6
CDR3 protein: CASSPLSSYGYTF
CDR3 DNA: TGTGCCAGCAGCCCTCTTTCTTCCTATGGCTACACCTTC

J gene: TRBJ2-1
D gene: TRBD2
V gene: TRBV5-1
CDR3 protein: CASSPIGLARGQFF
CDR3 DNA: TGCGCCAGCAGCCCGATAGGACTAGCTAGAGGGCAGTTCTTC

J gene: TRBJ2-3
D gene: TRBD2
V gene: TRBV5-1
CDR3 protein: CASSLGTSGDTQYF
CDR3 DNA: TGCGCCAGCAGCTTGGGGACTAGCGGAGATACGCAGTATTTT

J gene: TRBJ2-7
D gene: TRBD2
V gene: TRBV28
CDR3 protein: CASSLWPSGGYEQYF
CDR3 DNA: TGTGCCAGCAGTTTATGGCCTAGCGGTGGCTACGAGCAGTACTTC

J gene: TRBJ1-2
D gene: TRBD1
V gene: TRBV27
CDR3 protein: CASRPGGSNYGYTF
CDR3 DNA: TGTGCCAGCAGGCCAGGGGGCTCTAACTATGGCTACACCTTC

J gene: TRBJ2-1
D gene: TRBD2
V gene: TRBV7-3
CDR3 protein: CASSLGGRLINEQFF
CDR3 DNA: TGTGCCAGCAGCTTAGGCGGGAGGCTCATCAATGAGCAGTTCTTC

J gene: TRBJ1-5
D gene: NA
V gene: TRBV6-5
CDR3 protein: CASTPPGGQPQHF
CDR3 DNA: TGTGCCAGCACCCCCCCGGGGGGTCAGCCCCAGCATTTT

J gene: TRBJ2-7
D gene: NA
V gene: TRBV7-9
CDR3 protein: CASSYQYEQYF
CDR3 DNA: TGTGCCAGCAGTTATCAGTACGAGCAGTACTTC

J gene: TRBJ1-1
D gene: TRBD1
V gene: TRBV6-5
CDR3 protein: CASGKRTGWWTEAFF
CDR3 DNA: TGTGCCAGCGGTAAACGGACAGGGTGGTGGACTGAAGCTTTCTTT

J gene: TRBJ1-5
D gene: NA
V gene: TRBV6-1
CDR3 protein: CASRTGYSNQPQHF
CDR3 DNA: TGTGCCAGCAGAACAGGTTATAGCAATCAGCCCCAGCATTTT

J gene: TRBJ2-7
D gene: TRBD1
V gene: TRBV2
CDR3 protein: CASRPGTGPYEQYF
CDR3 DNA: TGTGCCAGCAGGCCCGGGACAGGACCATACGAGCAGTACTTC

J gene: TRBJ1-1
D gene: NA
V gene: TRBV5-1
CDR3 protein: CASSLTRDTLNTEAFF
CDR3 DNA: TGCGCCAGCAGCTTGACCCGGGACACCTTGAACACTGAAGCTTTCTTT

J gene: TRBJ2-3
D gene: NA
V gene: TRBV21-1
CDR3 protein: CASSKARTSGRGTDTQYF
CDR3 DNA: TGTGCCAGCAGCAAAGCAAGGACTAGCGGGAGAGGCACAGATACGCAGTATTTT

J gene: TRBJ2-5
D gene: TRBD2
V gene: TRBV9
CDR3 protein: CASRVLAGPQETQYF
CDR3 DNA: TGTGCCAGCAGGGTCTTAGCGGGCCCTCAAGAGACCCAGTACTTC

J gene: TRBJ2-7
D gene: NA
V gene: TRBV4-1
CDR3 protein: CASSLIRGSYEQYF
CDR3 DNA: TGCGCCAGCAGCCTCATTAGAGGCAGCTACGAGCAGTACTTC